This TCR beta chain was captured in a study of T cells in Graves' hyperthyroidism and ophthalmopathy. This clonotype was seen at least ten times. V lost 0 bases to trimming and J lost 5 bases; unmatched junction nucleotides: 5. The CDR3 has 16 amino acids. Looked up from germline, CDR1 is LGHDT and CDR2 is YNNKEL (reference sequence). RNA transcripts yielded amplified TCR beta CDR3 regions. TCR CDR3 underwent first-round RT-PCR with the HTBI primer set. MiXCR was run by TCRdb on the multiplex PCR reads, yielding one entry per CDR3 protein. Of about 640,000 distinct CDR3 sequences detected, less than 25% appear once; the ten largest clones hold under 35%.

The V call is TRBV3-1, the J call TRBJ2-7; TRBD1 matches 12 bases. The material sequenced was blood. This receptor was obtained from a young man with Graves' ophthalmopathy. CDR3 region: CASSQDPGTGGDEQYF. The CDR3, as DNA: TGTGCCAGCAGCCAAGACCCCGGGACAGGGGGCGACGAGCAGTACTTC.